Following are 14 T cell receptor beta chains from one sample sequenced in a study of T cell responses to AZD1222 COVID-19 vaccine. Data came from immunoSEQ multiplex PCR; TCRdb stores just in-frame clones and leaves some out. The sample lists some 150,000 clones, roughly 94% seen once, with 0.95% to 1.5% in the top ten. The sequences come from peripheral blood, collected on day 0 of AZD1222 vaccination. The receptor set was obtained from an adult in good health.

This rearrangement joins TRBV4-1 to TRBJ1-2, with D possibly matching TRBD1 (5 bases). The V and J ends lost 4 bases and 7 bases respectively, with 13 bases between them. This CDR3 has 13 amino acids. The germline gives CDR1 MGHRA, CDR2 YSYEKL. The DNA for the CDR3 is TGCGCCAGCAGCCCCCTGGGGGTCTCTGGCTACACCTTC. This codes for CASSPLGVSGYTF.

The chain uses TRBV6-2 or TRBV6-3 and TRBJ2-7, with D unresolved. CDR3 length: 16 amino acids. V was cut by 2 bases and J by 1 base, with 15 bases left in between. From germline, CDR1 is MNHEY and CDR2 SVGEGT. CDR3 sequence reads: CASSYNRVTLSYEQYV. CDR3 nucleotides: TGTGCCAGCAGTTACAACCGGGTCACACTTTCCTACGAGCAGTACGTC.

The chain couples TRBV6-5 to TRBJ1-1; D is unresolved. The CDR3 totals 12 residues. The V gene's germline CDR1 is MNHEY and CDR2 SVGAGI. V lost 10 bases and J lost 1, with 10 bases in between. In DNA form, the CDR3 reads TGTGCCACCCACAAGGGGAACACTGAAGCTTTCTTT. Translated: CATHKGNTEAFF.

The chain joins TRBV10-2 to TRBJ2-6; 8 bases line up with TRBD1. This CDR3 comprises 17 residues. The J segment lost 2 bases and the V segment lost 2 bases, leaving 5 bases of the junction unmatched. Germline-derived CDR1 and CDR2 are WSHSY and SAAADI. For the CDR3, the DNA is TGCGCCAGCAGTGAGGGACAGGGAAGGACTGGGGCCAACGTCCTGACTTTC. Amino acids: CASSEGQGRTGANVLTF.

This chain links TRBV25-1 with TRBJ2-2; 8 positions agree with TRBD2. With V trimmed by 2 bases and J by 4 bases, 12 bases remained unmatched. This CDR3 has 18 amino acids. Germline-derived CDR1 and CDR2 are MGHDK and SYGVNS. The CDR3 loop reads CASSELNAASGLTGELFF. CDR3 nucleotides: TGTGCCAGCAGTGAACTGAACGCGGCTAGCGGGCTCACCGGGGAGCTGTTTTTT. The whole variable domain, filled in from reference TRBV25-1 and TRBJ2-2, reads EADIYQTPRYLVIGTGKKITLECSQTMGHDKMYWYQQDPGMELHLIHYSYGVNSTEKGDLSSESTVSRIRTEHFPLTLESARPSHTSQYLCASSELNAASGLTGELFFGEGSRLTVL.

The V call is TRBV5-8, the J call TRBJ2-1, with D perhaps assigned TRBD1 or TRBD2 (5 bases each). The CDR3 runs 19 residues. Trimming left V 3 bases short and J 8 bases short, with 30 bases between. Germline loops: CDR1 SGHTS, CDR2 YDEGEE. CDR3 DNA: TGTGCCAGCAGCTCACTGACCCTCTTCGGGACGCCCCTCTGGGATGAGCAGTTCTTC. Its translation is CASSSLTLFGTPLWDEQFF.

CDR3 amino acids: CASSHLRDTIYF. For the CDR3, the DNA is TGTGCCAGCAGCCACCTTCGGGACACCATATATTTT. V and J are TRBV7-8 and TRBJ1-3; D uncertain. In germline, CDR1 is SGHVS, CDR2 FQNEAQ. The CDR3 extends over 12 amino acids. With 5 bases removed from V and 8 bases from J, the gap between germline ends came to 10 bases.

The chain recombines TRBV7-8 with TRBJ1-5; no clear D gene. The length of the CDR3 is 13 residues. The V end was cut by 3 bases, the J end by 4 bases, with 7 bases between. CDR1 and CDR2 from the germline V gene are SGHVS and FQNEAQ. The CDR3 DNA follows: TGTGCCAGCAGCTTTGACACAAATCAGCCCCAGCATTTT. This codes for CASSFDTNQPQHF. Supplemented by reference TRBV7-8 and TRBJ1-5, the full variable domain reads GAGVSQSPRYKVAKRGQDVALRCDPISGHVSLFWYQQALGQGPEFLTYFQNEAQLDKSGLPSDRFFAERPEGSVSTLKIQRTQQEDSAVYLCASSFDTNQPQHFGDGTRLSIL.

The chain has TRBV7-3 and TRBJ2-1; 12 nucleotides agree with TRBD2. The junction had 18 bases not matched to a gene; V was cut back by 5 bases and J by 10 bases. The length of the CDR3 is 18 residues. In germline, CDR1 is SGHTA, CDR2 FQGTGA. The CDR3 coding sequence is TGTGCCAGCAGCGAACCACCGAACAGGCTAGCGGGAGGGGTCGAGCAGTTCTTC. Protein sequence: CASSEPPNRLAGGVEQFF.

The rearrangement joins TRBV6-5 to TRBJ1-6, with D unresolved. CDR1 is MNHEY and CDR2 is SVGAGI in the germline V gene. The CDR3 extends over 11 amino acids. V was pared by 8 bases and J by 8 bases, with 7 bases between. CDR3: CASGEYSPLHF. CDR3 bases: TGTGCCAGCGGGGAGTATTCACCCCTCCACTTT.

The V call is TRBV5-4, the J call TRBJ2-1; 9 bases line up with TRBD1. Germline V gene data show CDR1 as SGHNT and CDR2 as YYREEE (reference sequence). Unmatched junction bases numbered 9, after V lost 4 bases and J lost 10 bases. The CDR3 loop spans 14 amino acids. In DNA form, the CDR3 reads TGTGCCAGCAGCACCATACAGGGGACAGGGGAGCAGTTCTTC. Translated: CASSTIQGTGEQFF.

V is TRBV2 and J is TRBJ1-1, with 7 bases fitting TRBD1. Per the germline V gene, CDR1 is SNHLY and CDR2 is FYNNEI. The CDR3 extends over 14 amino acids. The ends lost 2 bases at V and 5 bases at J; junction bases unmatched: 5. This chain's CDR3 is CASSEQQGFTEAFF. The CDR3 DNA sequence: TGTGCCAGCAGTGAACAACAGGGGTTTACTGAAGCTTTCTTT. Full variable domain (outside the CDR3, taken from reference TRBV2 and TRBJ1-1): EPEVTQTPSHQVTQMGQEVILRCVPISNHLYFYWYRQILGQKVEFLVSFYNNEISEKSEIFDDQFSVERPDGSNFTLKIRSTKLEDSAMYFCASSEQQGFTEAFFGQGTRLTVV.

The genes are TRBV5-1 and TRBJ2-2; TRBD2 agrees at 13 bases. CDR3 length: 16 amino acids. V gave up 3 bases and J gave up 7 bases; unmatched junction bases: 6. Germline-derived CDR1 and CDR2 are SGHRS and YFSETQ. CDR3: CASSSGTSGTGGELFF. CDR3 coding DNA: TGCGCCAGCAGCTCCGGGACTAGCGGGACGGGCGGGGAGCTGTTTTTT.

The chain has TRBV2 and TRBJ2-3, with D uncertain. The CDR3 is 12 residues long. Trimming removed 5 bases from V and 6 bases from J, with 9 bases in between. Germline-derived CDR1 and CDR2 are SNHLY and FYNNEI. The CDR3 region is CASSWMTDTQYF. In nucleotides, the CDR3 is TGTGCCAGCAGTTGGATGACGGATACGCAGTATTTT.